Sequencing of this TCR beta chain was carried out in a study of OX40 agonist ivuxolimab in advanced cancers. A note on the overall study: Ivuxolimab was a fully human IgG2 agonistic monoclonal antibody targeting the costimulatory receptor OX40 (CD134). Intravenous ivuxolimab was administered to patients every 2 weeks at six dose levels: 0.01, 0.1, 0.3, 1.5, 3 and 10 mg/kg. Among the roughly 50 dose-escalation patients, about 19 had hepatocellular carcinoma, roughly 15 melanoma, 9 renal cell carcinoma and 9 head and neck cancer. The dose-escalation cohort was around 84% male with a mean age of approximately 59 years, ranging from 23 to 79. Patients were allowed to have had prior anti-PD-1, anti-PD-L1 or anti-CTLA-4 therapy, and around 43% of the dose-escalation patients had been treated with checkpoint inhibitors. Partial responses were achieved by three dose-escalation patients, of whom one had hepatocellular carcinoma and two had cutaneous melanoma. The purpose of peripheral TCRbeta sequencing was to test whether ivuxolimab changed TCR sequence diversity and led to clonal T-cell expansion. The paper reports the monotherapy dose-escalation portion (N ≈ 50 patients) of the phase I ivuxolimab trial. Paper-wide results and their limitations: Low levels of normalized T-cell clonal expansion were also seen in some patients who did not respond. In partial responders in the 0.1-3.0 mg/kg groups, normalized peripheral clonal expansion was found to be among the lowest, especially among CD8+ T cells. At doses of 0.1 to 3.0 mg/kg, clonal expansion of both CD4+ and CD8+ blood T cells was observed from baseline to week 6. The antigen specificity of the clonally expanded peripheral T cells was not determined. After ivuxolimab, CD8+ T cells had more expanded clones than CD4+ T cells on average.

The trial excluded patients who had a history of autoimmune disease or were on systemic immunosuppression. Peripheral blood for TCR sequencing was drawn from every dose cohort at baseline, at cycle 4 day 1 and at cycle 7 day 1. The samples were taken from a phase I, first-in-human, multicenter, open-label dose-escalation trial of ivuxolimab. Adults with locally advanced or metastatic head and neck squamous cell, hepatocellular, melanoma or renal cell carcinoma were enrolled in the trial. CD4+ and CD8+ T cells were sorted separately from peripheral blood before TCR sequencing. For sequencing of the TCRbeta CDR3 region, genomic DNA was extracted from the sorted cells. TCRbeta CDR3 regions were sequenced using the immunoSEQ Assay. TCRdb retrieved this table from immuneACCESS and kept in-frame rearrangements only. Not all clones are present; in checked studies, unresolved V genes account for under half, and no reason is known for the remainder. The table for this sample lists 95,000 to 110,000 clones; 80% to 95% of them were counted only once. The top ten clones comprise 0.95% to 1.5% of the sample.

Counted from cysteine to phenylalanine, this CDR3 has 16 amino acids. Just the 48-base CDR3 DNA is kept, in frame starting at base 1. Germline trimming: 2 bases from V, 5 bases from J; junction bases outside gene matches: 8. As encoded in the germline V gene, CDR1 is KGHSH while CDR2 is LQKENI. To note about this clone: Its antigen is currently not known. No much larger clone is present one base from it, and per-base qualities are unavailable.

The receptor's source is an adult with an advanced solid tumor such as melanoma, head and neck, liver or kidney cancer. The chain joins TRBV18 to TRBJ2-3; the central 9 bases match TRBD2. This material consisted of CD4+ or CD8+ T cells sorted from blood, taken in a trial of the OX40 agonist ivuxolimab. The DNA sequence follows: TGTGCCAGCTCACCAGCTAGCGGGACTGGGTTAGATACGCAGTATTTT. This codes for CASSPASGTGLDTQYF.